This TCR beta chain was obtained from a study of blood T cell repertoires in COVID-19. As for the study in general: PBMCs, B-cell-depleted T cells, or T cells were the source of the cDNA or gDNA that made up the material.

Some clones are missing from TCRdb's copy, which holds only in-frame ones; the method was immunoSEQ multiplex PCR. Of roughly 100,000 clones listed, more than 75% are singletons. This clone is a singleton in its sample. The TCR sequence derives from a human donor in a cohort sampled during active COVID-19. The sequencing sample was made of peripheral blood.

DNA of the CDR3: TGTGCCTGGAGTCATGGGACTAGCTCCTACAATGAGCAGTTCTTC. It yields the protein CAWSHGTSSYNEQFF. The chain links TRBV30 to TRBJ2-1; 8 bases are a match to TRBD2. Germline CDR1 GTSNPN, CDR2 SVGIG (reference sequence). The CDR3 length is 15 residues. J gave up 0 bases and V 2 bases, and 3 bases lay outside the gene matches.